The 26 T cell receptor beta chains reported below all come from one sample, sequenced in a study of T cell repertoires in cytomegalovirus infection. TCRdb re-called the reads through MiXCR, storing one row per CDR3 protein. Among more than 650,000 distinct CDR3 sequences listed, 35% to 45% were seen once. The sample was PBMCs. The receptors stem from a human donor in good health (CMV status not recorded). Some clones in this sample may be carry-over from other donors' samples.

This clonotype occurred many times. The rearrangement uses TRBV7-2 and TRBJ1-5; no firm D call. CDR1 is SGHTA, CDR2 FQGNSA, per germline. The ends were cut back, 1 base at V and 0 bases at J, with 16 bases in the middle. There are 18 residues in the CDR3. In nucleotides, the CDR3 is TGTGCCAGCAGCTTAGGGTCGTCGGACTCCTATAGCAATCAGCCCCAGCATTTT. Its protein product is CASSLGSSDSYSNQPQHF.

This clonotype was detected a few times. The J gene is TRBJ2-5, the V gene TRBV6-2 or TRBV6-3; D gene ambiguous. Germline V gene lookup returns CDR1 MNHEY and CDR2 SVGEGT. With 0 bases removed from V and 1 base from J, the gap between germline ends came to 9 bases. The CDR3 sequence is 15 residues long. CDR3 DNA sequence: TGTGCCAGCAGTTACTCAAGCCCCGGCCAAGAGACCCAGTACTTC. Its protein is CASSYSSPGQETQYF.

The chain joins TRBV5-1 to TRBJ2-3; D call uncertain. Germline CDR1 SGHRS, CDR2 YFSETQ. The CDR3 runs to 13 residues. Trimming removed 5 bases from V and 0 bases from J, with 7 bases in between. The CDR3 reads CASSQISTDTQYF. The CDR3 DNA sequence: TGCGCCAGCAGTCAGATTAGCACAGATACGCAGTATTTT.

There are many counts of this clonotype. This chain uses TRBV12-3 or TRBV12-4 with TRBJ1-5; no clear D. The length of the CDR3 is 15 residues. V was pared by 0 bases and J by 0 bases, with 6 bases between. CDR3 protein: CASSLAGHSNQPQHF. The DNA for the CDR3 is TGTGCCAGCAGTTTAGCAGGCCATAGCAATCAGCCCCAGCATTTT.

This clonotype was observed a handful of times. The chain links TRBV19 to TRBJ2-1; 7 bases agree with TRBD2. Losses at the gene ends were 0 bases for V and 0 bases for J; bases not matched to a gene: 8. The CDR3 covers 18 residues. CDR1 is LNHDA, CDR2 SQIVND, per germline (reference sequence). The CDR3 coding sequence is TGTGCCAGTAGTATAGACGTAGCGGGTGAAAGCTCCTACAATGAGCAGTTCTTC. Protein: CASSIDVAGESSYNEQFF. The entire variable domain, with the rest obtained from reference TRBV19 and TRBJ2-1, is as follows: DGGITQSPKYLFRKEGQNVTLSCEQNLNHDAMYWYRQDPGQGLRLIYYSQIVNDFQKGDIAEGYSVSREKKESFPLTVTSAQKNPTAFYLCASSIDVAGESSYNEQFFGPGTRLTVL.

The sample holds a few counts of this clonotype. The chain has TRBV5-1 and TRBJ1-4; no firm D call. The CDR3 is 15 amino acids. Deletions cut 1 base from V and 6 bases from J, with 13 bases between. Germline-derived CDR1 and CDR2 are SGHRS and YFSETQ. The CDR3 sequence: CASSLTGPPDEKLFF. The CDR3 DNA reads TGCGCCAGCAGCTTGACCGGACCACCAGATGAAAAACTGTTTTTT.

This clonotype has at least ten counts. The V call is TRBV7-8, the J call TRBJ2-5; the match to TRBD2 covers 13 bases. Germline lookup yields CDR1 SGHVS and CDR2 FQNEAQ. V lost 1 base, J lost 4 bases, and 3 bases stayed unmatched. This CDR3 region has 16 residues. CDR3 DNA: TGTGCCAGCAGCTTAGTTGGACTAGCGGGAGTAGAGACCCAGTACTTC. This codes for CASSLVGLAGVETQYF.

This clonotype was found many times. The rearrangement joins TRBV7-2 to TRBJ1-1; no reliable D call. This CDR3 contains 15 residues. CDR1 is SGHTA and CDR2 is FQGNSA in the germline V gene. V dropped 2 bases and J dropped 0 bases, with 10 bases sitting between them. As DNA, the CDR3 is TGTGCCAGCAGCTTATGGCGGCAAATGAACACTGAAGCTTTCTTT. It encodes CASSLWRQMNTEAFF.

The chain recombines TRBV20-1 with TRBJ2-1, with D perhaps TRBD1 or TRBD2 (7 bases each). This CDR3 comprises 15 residues. Germline V gene data show CDR1 as DFQATT and CDR2 as SNEGSKA (reference sequence). Trimming pared 0 bases from V and 7 bases from J, leaving 16 bases between. CDR3 protein: CSARDLRGRVNEQFF. The DNA of the CDR3 is TGCAGTGCTAGAGATCTCAGGGGGAGGGTGAATGAGCAGTTCTTC.

The V call is TRBV28, the J call TRBJ1-2; unclear D gene. This CDR3 is built from 13 residues. Germline V gene lookup returns CDR1 MDHEN and CDR2 SYDVKM. Trimming stripped 6 bases from V and 5 bases from J, with 13 bases between. Here the CDR3 reads CASRSTNTYGYTF. The DNA of the CDR3 is TGTGCCAGCAGATCGACAAATACTTATGGCTACACCTTC.

The chain joins TRBV6-1 to TRBJ1-1; D is unresolved. Germline V gene lookup returns CDR1 MNHNS and CDR2 SASEGT. There are 14 residues in the CDR3. The V end lost 5 bases, the J end lost 0 bases, and 10 bases lay between the germline ends. CDR3 in amino acids: CASSQISMNTEAFF. DNA for the CDR3: TGTGCCAGCAGTCAAATTAGTATGAACACTGAAGCTTTCTTT.

The gene calls are TRBV7-8 and TRBJ1-3; weak D call: TRBD1 (6 bases). The germline V gene has CDR1 SGHVS and CDR2 FQNEAQ. This CDR3 comprises 18 residues. V dropped 2 bases and J dropped 4 bases, with 21 bases sitting between them. The CDR3 protein is CASSLLQALGHSGNTIYF. DNA for the CDR3: TGTGCCAGCAGCTTACTTCAGGCGTTGGGACACTCCGGAAACACCATATATTTT.

This clonotype showed up just a few times. J is TRBJ1-2 and V is TRBV28, with TRBD1 matching over 7 bases. The CDR3 spans 15 residues. The V gene's germline CDR1 is MDHEN and CDR2 SYDVKM. Germline trimming cut 2 bases from V and 4 bases from J; bases unmatched to any gene: 7. DNA of the CDR3: TGTGCCAGCAGTTTAATCCAGGGGGAAGGCTATGGCTACACCTTC. It codes for CASSLIQGEGYGYTF.

This clonotype was seen repeatedly, ten times or more. The J gene is TRBJ1-1, the V gene TRBV15, with a possible D match to TRBD1 (5 bases). In germline, CDR1 is LNHNV, CDR2 YYDKDF (reference sequence). This CDR3 is 12 amino acids long. The ends were cut back, 5 bases at V and 7 bases at J, with 11 bases in the middle. CDR3 sequence: CATSAGGYEAFF. The CDR3 DNA follows: TGTGCCACCAGCGCCGGGGGATATGAAGCTTTCTTT. The whole variable domain, remainder taken from reference TRBV15 and TRBJ1-1, is DAMVIQNPRYQVTQFGKPVTLSCSQTLNHNVMYWYQQKSSQAPKLLFHYYDKDFNNEADTPDNFQSRRPNTSFCFLDIRSPGLGDTAMYLCATSAGGYEAFFGQGTRLTVV.

The rearrangement uses TRBV6-6 and TRBJ2-5; D perhaps matches TRBD2 (6 bases). The germline V gene has CDR1 MNHNY and CDR2 SVGAGI (reference sequence). Trimming took off 3 bases at V and 5 bases at J, with 16 bases between the two ends. The CDR3 spans 15 residues. The CDR3 region has the DNA TGTGCCAGCAGTTATGATAGGGGAGGAGGGGAGACCCAGTACTTC. Translating gives CASSYDRGGGETQYF.

V gene TRBV15 combines with J gene TRBJ1-1; D is possibly TRBD1 (5 bases). The CDR3 extends over 15 amino acids. Trimming shortened V by 1 base and J by 2 bases, and 11 bases separated the two germline ends. CDR1 is LNHNV, CDR2 YYDKDF, per germline (reference sequence). The CDR3 is CATSRAGRENTEAFF. In DNA form, the CDR3 reads TGTGCCACCAGCAGAGCGGGCAGGGAAAACACTGAAGCTTTCTTT.

This clonotype came up many times. The chain carries TRBV7-6 and TRBJ2-1, with a weak D call TRBD1 (6 bases). Germline V lookup: CDR1 SGHVS, CDR2 FNYEAQ. The CDR3 is made up of 15 amino acids. V was pared by 5 bases and J by 4 bases, with 15 bases between. In DNA, the CDR3 is TGTGCCAGCAGCCCGCGGACAGAGCAATACAATGAGCAGTTCTTC. Translating it yields CASSPRTEQYNEQFF.

This clonotype was seen more than once but under ten times. The V and J genes are TRBV7-9 and TRBJ1-5; TRBD1 matches 11 bases. Trimming took 4 bases from V and 2 from J; bases not matched to a gene: 4. Germline assignment: CDR1 SEHNR and CDR2 FQNEAQ (reference sequence). This CDR3 has 16 residues. The CDR3 region is CASSWGQGGRNQPQHF. DNA for the CDR3: TGTGCCAGCAGCTGGGGACAGGGGGGACGCAATCAGCCCCAGCATTTT.

The chain combines TRBV27 with TRBJ1-1; no clear D gene. The CDR3 is made up of 14 amino acids. V shed 8 bases and J shed 1 base, with 14 bases lying between them. In germline, CDR1 is MNHEY, CDR2 SMNVEV (reference sequence). The CDR3, as DNA: TGTGCCAGCCATCCGGGAAGTACGAACACTGAAGCTTTCTTT. Its protein is CASHPGSTNTEAFF.

This clonotype was found a few times. The V call is TRBV4-1, the J call TRBJ1-6; no clear D gene. Per the germline V gene, CDR1 is MGHRA and CDR2 is YSYEKL. The germline V and J ends were trimmed by 2 bases and 6 bases, with 11 bases remaining between them. The CDR3 is 15 amino acids. The CDR3 bases are TGCGCCAGCAGCCAAACACCGGGATCTAATTCACCCCTCCACTTT. Translation gives CASSQTPGSNSPLHF.

V is TRBV7-9 and J is TRBJ2-5; possible D gene TRBD2, 6 bases. With 3 bases removed from V and 3 bases from J, the gap between germline ends came to 17 bases. Germline loops: CDR1 SEHNR, CDR2 FQNEAQ (reference sequence). CDR3 size: 16 residues. The CDR3 DNA sequence: TGTGCCAGCAGCTTCCGAGTGACTAGGAACAAAGAGACCCAGTACTTC. It yields the protein CASSFRVTRNKETQYF.

This clonotype was detected many times. The rearrangement joins TRBV7-8 to TRBJ2-3, with 12 bases matching TRBD2. CDR3 size: 16 residues. After removal of 5 bases from V and 5 bases from J, the junction contained 8 bases not matched to a gene. CDR1 and CDR2 (germline): SGHVS, FQNEAQ. CDR3 protein: CASSPRPTSGGDTQYF. The CDR3 DNA is TGTGCCAGCAGCCCCCGACCGACTAGCGGGGGAGATACGCAGTATTTT.

This clonotype was found a few times. The chain employs TRBV19 and TRBJ2-1, with TRBD2 matching over 13 bases. The CDR3 is made up of 16 amino acids. Germline V CDR1 and CDR2: LNHDA, SQIVND (reference sequence). Germline trimming cut 5 bases from V and 9 bases from J; bases unmatched to any gene: 10. CDR3 in DNA: TGTGCCAGTAGTTCCCGGACTAGCGGGAGAAGGTTTGAGCAGTTCTTC. Protein product: CASSSRTSGRRFEQFF.

As concerns this clonotype: A read error may account for a junction end that differs from germline. The chain joins TRBV20-1 to TRBJ1-6, with a possible D match to TRBD1 (5 bases). Germline V gene data show CDR1 as DFQATT and CDR2 as SNEGSKA (reference sequence). The CDR3 spans 14 residues. This CDR3 is CSALTARAGSRLHF. CDR3 coding DNA: TGCAGTGCTTTGACGGCCAGGGCAGGATCACGCCTCCACTTT.

The chain combines TRBV28 with TRBJ1-1; D may be TRBD1 (6 bases). CDR1 is MDHEN, CDR2 SYDVKM, per germline. Trimming took off 4 bases at V and 9 bases at J, with 15 bases between the two ends. This CDR3 has 13 amino acids. CDR3 loop: CASSSTVQGQAFF. The CDR3, as DNA: TGTGCCAGCAGTTCAACTGTACAGGGCCAAGCTTTCTTT.

V and J are TRBV6-1 and TRBJ1-1; D call uncertain. The CDR3 spans 15 residues. Germline CDR1 MNHNS, CDR2 SASEGT. The V gene lost 2 bases and the J gene lost 1 base, with 11 bases spanning the gap. The CDR3 DNA is TGTGCCAGCAGTGAATTTGGGTTCTCGAACACTGAAGCTTTCTTT. Its translation is CASSEFGFSNTEAFF.